The 25 T cell receptor beta chains below come from one sample, sequenced in a study of blood T cells in healthy people across ages. The use of a sample-barcoded 5' primer and a J-beta primer mix characterized a second PCR of about 7 to 12 cycles. TCRdb re-derived calls from the 5' RACE reads in MiXCR, one entry per CDR3 protein. The data hold approximately 880,000 distinct CDR3 sequences, with approximately 49% observed a single time. The specimen sequenced was blood. Receptor source: a man aged 25-45 years in good health.

This clonotype was picked up one time. DNA of the CDR3: TGTGCCAGCAGTGCTAGCGGGGGCGGCAATGAGCAGTACTTC. It specifies CASSASGGGNEQYF. The chain is built from TRBV6-1 and TRBJ2-4, with 10 bases identical to TRBD2. Unmatched junction bases numbered 10, after V lost 4 bases and J lost 13 bases. CDR1 MNHNS and CDR2 SASEGT come from the germline V gene. The CDR3 is made up of 14 amino acids.

A remark on this clonotype: A read error may account for a junction end that differs from germline. The V and J genes are TRBV28 and TRBJ1-1, with a weak D call TRBD1 (5 bases). Germline V gene sequence: CDR1 MDHEN, CDR2 SYDVKM. The CDR3 extends over 13 amino acids. Here the CDR3 DNA reads TGTGCCAGCAGCCAGAGACAGAACACTGGAGCTTTCTTT. It yields the protein CASSQRQNTGAFF.

This clonotype was detected a few times. The V call is TRBV6-4, the J call TRBJ2-3; 9 bases line up with TRBD2. Germline CDR1 MRHNA, CDR2 SNTAGT. The trim removed 2 bases at V and 2 bases at J, leaving 5 bases unmatched. The CDR3 contains 16 residues. The CDR3 spells CASSDGAGGATDTQYF. In nucleotides, the CDR3 is TGTGCCAGCAGTGACGGAGCGGGGGGCGCCACAGATACGCAGTATTTT.

The chain joins TRBV20-1 to TRBJ2-1; 12 bases line up with TRBD2. This CDR3 region has 19 residues. With 5 bases clipped from V and 4 bases from J, the junction kept 18 bases outside the gene matches. Germline V gives CDR1 DFQATT, CDR2 SNEGSKA (reference sequence). Here the CDR3 DNA reads TGCAGTGCTCCGACTAGCGGGGGACCCTCAAAACCCCAATACAATGAGCAGTTCTTC. As protein: CSAPTSGGPSKPQYNEQFF.

This clonotype was detected many times. V gene TRBV12-3 or TRBV12-4 combines with J gene TRBJ2-3, with 8 bases fitting TRBD2. This CDR3 has 13 residues. The ends lost 6 bases at V and 2 bases at J; junction bases unmatched: 1. CDR3 nucleotides: TGTGCCAGCAGGCGGGGGGACACAGATACGCAGTATTTT. Amino acids: CASRRGDTDTQYF.

A remark on this clonotype: The conserved closing phenylalanine or tryptophan is absent in this CDR3, likely reflecting a read error. No DNA is shown, since the ends of the CDR3 on it are uncertain; the CDR3 is the one TCRdb lists. The gene calls are TRBV7-3 and TRBJ1-1. Germline CDR1 SGHTA, CDR2 FQGTGA. Termini included, the CDR3 measures 14 amino acids. The CDR3 region is CASSSSSGNTEPFV.

This sequence joins TRBV6-5 and TRBJ2-2; 11 bases are shared with TRBD1. The germline gives CDR1 MNHEY, CDR2 SVGAGI. The CDR3 extends over 15 amino acids. J gave up 8 bases and V 2 bases, and 4 bases lay outside the gene matches. The CDR3 here is CASSYLDRGRGELFF. The CDR3 DNA follows: TGTGCCAGCAGTTACCTGGACAGGGGGCGAGGGGAGCTGTTTTTT.

The V gene is TRBV6-1, the J gene TRBJ2-5, with D unresolved. The J call is uncertain, as TRBJ2-7 better fits the DNA end. The CDR3 is 13 amino acids. From germline, CDR1 is MNHNS and CDR2 SASEGT. The CDR3 DNA follows: TGTGCCAGCAGTGCCCCCCTGGCGTGCGAGCAGTACTTC. It codes for CASSAPLACEQYF.

The rearrangement uses TRBV6-6 and TRBJ1-1, with 9 bases lining up with TRBD1. CDR3 length: 16 residues. V was pared by 5 bases and J by 0 bases, with 7 bases of the junction left unmatched. CDR1 is MNHNY, CDR2 SVGAGI, per germline (reference sequence). The CDR3 here is CASSTTTGGMNTEAFF. In DNA form, the CDR3 reads TGTGCCAGCAGTACTACGACAGGGGGGATGAACACTGAAGCTTTCTTT.

This clonotype was picked up a small number of times. This sequence joins TRBV29-1 and TRBJ2-7; 13 bases are shared with TRBD2. Trimming at V came to 5 bases and at J to 2 bases, leaving 6 bases not matched to a gene. In germline, CDR1 is SQVTM, CDR2 ANQGSEA. The CDR3 sequence is 15 residues long. The CDR3 loop reads CSVWTSGGQTYEQYF. The CDR3 bases are TGCAGCGTTTGGACTAGCGGGGGCCAAACCTACGAGCAGTACTTC.

The J gene is TRBJ2-3, the V gene TRBV20-1; a weak D match, TRBD2 (6 bases). The germline V gene encodes CDR1 DFQATT and CDR2 SNEGSKA (reference sequence). V shed 3 bases and J shed 6 bases, with 10 bases lying between them. The CDR3 sequence is 12 residues long. The CDR3 DNA reads TGCAGTGCTAGGACTAGTAGGGATACGCAGTATTTT. Protein: CSARTSRDTQYF.

This clonotype has a single count. V and J are TRBV7-9 and TRBJ1-2; D gene ambiguous. CDR1 and CDR2 (germline): SEHNR, FQNEAQ (reference sequence). Trimming pared 5 bases from V and 8 bases from J, leaving 9 bases between. CDR3 length: 11 amino acids. The CDR3 is CASSTHEGYTF. CDR3 sequence (DNA): TGTGCCAGCAGCACCCACGAGGGCTACACCTTC.

The gene calls are TRBV20-1 and TRBJ1-6; 7 bases fit TRBD1. This CDR3 region has 14 residues. J was trimmed by 10 bases and V by 6 bases; bases with no gene match: 12. Germline V lookup: CDR1 DFQATT, CDR2 SNEGSKA (reference sequence). Here the CDR3 reads CSAPPTGLNSPLHF. CDR3 bases: TGCAGTGCACCTCCGACAGGGTTAAACTCACCCCTCCACTTT.

The chain employs TRBV5-1 and TRBJ2-5; 7 nucleotides align to TRBD1. Germline V gives CDR1 SGHRS, CDR2 YFSETQ. Germline trimming cut 3 bases from V and 2 bases from J; bases unmatched to any gene: 7. The CDR3 spans 15 residues. CDR3 in amino acids: CASSSGTEVQETQYF. The CDR3 DNA is TGCGCCAGCAGCTCGGGGACAGAGGTTCAAGAGACCCAGTACTTC.

Regarding this clonotype: At one of its ends the junction is not consistent with the germline gene, which may arise from a read error. The chain uses TRBV4-1 and TRBJ2-4; possibly TRBD1 for D (6 bases). This CDR3 region has 17 residues. The germline gives CDR1 MGHRA, CDR2 YSYEKL. The CDR3 is CAGSQDGRGKKLNIQYF. In DNA form, the CDR3 reads TGCGCCGGCAGCCAAGACGGAAGGGGGAAGAAATTAAACATTCAGTACTTC.

The chain uses TRBV5-6 and TRBJ2-1; no firm D call. There are 13 residues in the CDR3. V was shortened by 1 base and J by 4 bases, with 6 bases between the two germline ends. CDR1 is SGHDT, CDR2 YYEEEE, per germline. The CDR3: CASSLLLYNEQFF. CDR3 bases: TGTGCCAGCAGCTTGCTTTTGTACAATGAGCAGTTCTTC. The full variable domain, with the rest looked up from reference TRBV5-6 and TRBJ2-1, is DAGVTQSPTHLIKTRGQQVTLRCSPKSGHDTVSWYQQALGQGPQFIFQYYEEEERQRGNFPDRFSGHQFPNYSSELNVNALLLGDSALYLCASSLLLYNEQFFGPGTRLTVL.

In this sample, this clonotype turned up a few times. V is TRBV24-1 and J is TRBJ1-5; D gene unclear. V was cut by 4 bases and J by 7 bases, with 7 bases left in between. The CDR3 contains 12 residues. Germline assignment: CDR1 KGHDR and CDR2 SFDVKD. CDR3 DNA sequence: TGTGCCACCAGTGAGGGTCGACAGCCCCAGCATTTT. As protein: CATSEGRQPQHF.

The sample holds a few counts of this clonotype. This chain connects TRBV20-1 to TRBJ2-5; 7 bases agree with TRBD1. Judging by the DNA end, TRBJ2-7 fits better; the J call may be wrong. This CDR3 region has 12 residues. Looked up from germline, CDR1 is DFQATT and CDR2 is SNEGSKA (reference sequence). The CDR3 DNA reads as TGCAGTGGGGCGAGACAGGGTGGCGAGCAGTACTTC. Translated, it gives CSGARQGGEQYF.

The chain recombines TRBV2 with TRBJ1-2; a possible D gene is TRBD1 (5 bases). The V end lost 4 bases, the J end lost 3 bases, and 6 bases lay between the germline ends. Germline assignment: CDR1 SNHLY and CDR2 FYNNEI. The CDR3 spans 12 residues. This CDR3 is CASSAGYYGYTF. CDR3 DNA: TGTGCCAGCAGTGCAGGGTACTATGGCTACACCTTC.

There are a few counts of this clonotype. The chain employs TRBV20-1 and TRBJ1-6; perhaps TRBD1 as D (5 bases). CDR1 and CDR2 from the germline V gene are DFQATT and SNEGSKA (reference sequence). The length of the CDR3 is 14 residues. V lost 3 bases, J lost 7 bases, and 13 bases lay in between. The CDR3 loop is CSASGGEGNSPLHF. The CDR3 DNA is TGCAGTGCTAGCGGGGGGGAGGGAAATTCACCCCTCCACTTT.

The chain couples TRBV5-6 to TRBJ2-3; 8 bases map to TRBD2. The CDR3 is 17 amino acids. CDR1 SGHDT and CDR2 YYEEEE come from the germline V gene. Unmatched junction bases numbered 6, after V lost 0 bases and J lost 0 bases. CDR3 nucleotide sequence: TGTGCCAGCAGCTTGGGACTAGCGAATCCTAGCACAGATACGCAGTATTTT. Translating it yields CASSLGLANPSTDTQYF.

The table lists this clonotype with a few counts. V and J are TRBV5-1 and TRBJ2-7; the match to TRBD2 covers 11 bases. The CDR3 loop spans 18 amino acids. Germline loops: CDR1 SGHRS, CDR2 YFSETQ. V was clipped by 2 bases and J by 0 bases; unmatched bases: 10. The CDR3 here is CASSFPDGTSGNSYEQYF. CDR3 DNA: TGCGCCAGCAGCTTCCCAGATGGGACTAGCGGCAACTCCTACGAGCAGTACTTC. Full variable domain (outside the CDR3, taken from reference TRBV5-1 and TRBJ2-7): KAGVTQTPRYLIKTRGQQVTLSCSPISGHRSVSWYQQTPGQGLQFLFEYFSETQRNKGNFPGRFSGRQFSNSRSEMNVSTLELGDSALYLCASSFPDGTSGNSYEQYFGPGTRLTVT.

This clonotype has at least ten counts. The J gene is TRBJ2-5, the V gene TRBV4-3, with TRBD2 matching 9 bases. CDR3 size: 16 residues. Germline V gene lookup returns CDR1 LGHNA and CDR2 YSLEER. The trim removed 1 base at V and 3 bases at J, leaving 6 bases unmatched. This CDR3 is CASSQGATSGKETQYF. The CDR3 DNA sequence: TGCGCCAGCAGCCAAGGGGCGACTAGCGGAAAAGAGACCCAGTACTTC.

This clonotype was observed a handful of times. V usage is TRBV6-4 and J usage is TRBJ2-1; 12 positions agree with TRBD1. V lost 0 bases, J lost 8 bases, and 2 bases stayed unmatched. This CDR3 has 15 residues. The V gene's germline CDR1 is MRHNA and CDR2 SNTAGT. CDR3 sequence (DNA): TGTGCCAGCAGTGACTCGGGGACAGGGGGCGATGAGCAGTTCTTC. This gives the protein CASSDSGTGGDEQFF.

This clonotype has only a few counts. The chain carries TRBV10-3 and TRBJ2-1; D is possibly TRBD2 (5 bases). The CDR3 spans 16 residues. The germline V and J ends were trimmed by 0 bases and 3 bases, with 12 bases remaining between them. Germline loops: CDR1 ENHRY, CDR2 SYGVKD. The CDR3 DNA sequence: TGTGCCATCAGTGAGTCAGGACTCAAACTCTACAATGAGCAGTTCTTC. It yields the protein CAISESGLKLYNEQFF.